These T cell receptor beta chains were read from a single sample in a study of T cells after yellow fever vaccination. TCRdb reprocessed the 5' RACE reads via MiXCR and lists one record per CDR3 protein. The sample consists of 20,000 to 25,000 distinct CDR3 sequences, approximately 3.5% of them appearing once. Sequencing was performed on PBMCs, either bulk or a sorted T-cell subset (CD4+, CD8+, memory, or dextramer-sorted; not recorded which), taken around 45 days after the first yellow fever vaccination. The receptor source for this set is a man between 18 and 29 years old who received the YFV17D yellow fever vaccine. The CDR3 runs from the conserved cysteine through the conserved F or W. A D gene is named only where the DNA matches it firmly. Part of the rows lack a size; the others show once, few, many or a class for expanded clones.

clone size	J gene	D gene	V gene	CDR3 DNA	CDR3 protein
many	TRBJ2-2	-	TRBV7-3	TGTGCCAGCAGCTCCGAAGGGGCAGGGGCCGGCGGGGAGCTGTTTTTT	CASSSEGAGAGGELFF
many	TRBJ1-1	-	TRBV19	TGTGCCAGTCTTGGAGGACTTCCGACCGGGGCTTTCTTT	CASLGGLPTGAFF
-	TRBJ1-2	-	TRBV5-3	TGTGCCAGGGGCCCTGGCTACGGTGATGGCTACACCTTC	CARGPGYGDGYTF
many	TRBJ1-2	TRBD1	TRBV7-2	TGTGCCAGCAGCGGGGATGACAGGGCAAAAGGCTACACCTTC	CASSGDDRAKGYTF
many	TRBJ2-1	TRBD2	TRBV11-3	TGTGCCAGCAGCGTAGTCGGGGGGGGCTCCTACAATGAGCAGTTCTTC	CASSVVGGGSYNEQFF
many	TRBJ1-3	-	TRBV5-5	TGTGCCAGCAGCCGCCAACAGGGTATCTCTGGAAACACCATATATTTT	CASSRQQGISGNTIYF
many	TRBJ2-3	TRBD2	TRBV5-4	TGTGCCAGCAGCCCGGGACTAGGAGTCGCAGATACGCAGTATTTT	CASSPGLGVADTQYF
many	TRBJ2-1	-	TRBV14	TGTGCCAGCAGCCCGCTGGCGGGGAGCTCCTACAATGAGCAGTTCTTC	CASSPLAGSSYNEQFF
many	TRBJ1-1	-	TRBV20-1	TGCAGTGCTAGAGATCGAGAGGTGAACACTGAAGCTTTCTTT	CSARDREVNTEAFF
many	TRBJ2-5	TRBD1	TRBV10-3	TGTGCCATCAGTGAGCCACGAGGACAGGGGGCGAGGGAAGAGACCCAGTACTTC	CAISEPRGQGAREETQYF
many	TRBJ2-5	-	TRBV3-1	TGTGCCAGCAGCCACTCAGGGCAAAACCAAGAGACCCAGTACTTC	CASSHSGQNQETQYF
many	TRBJ1-2	TRBD1	TRBV6-2/TRBV6-3	TGTGCCAGCACTCCGATCGACAGGGCCAACTATGGCTACACCTTC	CASTPIDRANYGYTF
few	TRBJ1-4	TRBD1	TRBV5-1	TGCGCCAGCAGGGGACAGCTCAATGAAAAACTGTTTTTT	CASRGQLNEKLFF
many	TRBJ1-5	-	TRBV5-4	TGTGCCAGCAGCTTTTGGGGGGGGAATCAGCCCCAGCATTTT	CASSFWGGNQPQHF
many	TRBJ2-3	-	TRBV2	TGTGCCAGCAGGTCCAGGGAGAGCACAGATACGCAGTATTTT	CASRSRESTDTQYF
many	TRBJ1-5	TRBD1	TRBV20-1	TGCAGTGCCAAAAAAGGGACAGGTTCTTTTAGCAATCAGCCCCAGCATTTT	CSAKKGTGSFSNQPQHF
many	TRBJ2-6	-	TRBV19	TGTGCCAGTAGTATCGGAGGGATCCGGTACTCTGGGGCCAACGTCCTGACTTTC	CASSIGGIRYSGANVLTF
many	TRBJ2-3	-	TRBV11-2	TGTGCCAGCAGGTCGCCACGGGGGTCAGATACGCAGTATTTT	CASRSPRGSDTQYF
many	TRBJ1-5	TRBD1	TRBV11-2	TGTGCCAGCAGCTTAGTAGGGGGCAAACAGCCCCAGCATTTT	CASSLVGGKQPQHF
many	TRBJ2-1	TRBD2	TRBV7-3	TGTGCCAGCAGACCCAGCGGGGGGGCTCATGGGGAGCAGTTCTTC	CASRPSGGAHGEQFF
many	TRBJ1-2	-	TRBV12-5	TGTGCTAGTGGTTTGGGCATGGGCTACACCTTC	CASGLGMGYTF
many	TRBJ1-2	TRBD1	TRBV7-9	TGTGCCTCAGGGGGAGTAGACAGCGCTAACTATGGCTACACCTTC	CASGGVDSANYGYTF
many	TRBJ2-7	TRBD1	TRBV3-1	TGTGCCAGCAGCGCTTGGACAGGGGGCTACGAGCAGTACTTC	CASSAWTGGYEQYF